The sequence of this T cell receptor (beta chain) was determined in a study of cytomegalovirus exposure and HLA in healthy donors. 60 Vbeta and 13 Jbeta primers were used in PCR. This table comes from immunoSEQ multiplex PCR, and its TCRdb copy is limited to in-frame clones, with some not included. The table records about 82,000 clones, about 78% of them present only once. This CDR3 spans 16 amino acids. Deletions cut 0 bases from V and 0 bases from J, with 9 bases between. CDR1 and CDR2 from the germline V gene are MNHEY and SMNVEV (reference sequence). This TCR derives from a man aged 45 to 65 in good health and CMV-seronegative. V is TRBV27 and J is TRBJ2-1; D not resolved. The sample comprised PBMCs. The CDR3 region has the DNA TGTGCCAGCAGTTTATCTGTCTTCAGCTCCTACAATGAGCAGTTCTTC. It translates to CASSLSVFSSYNEQFF.